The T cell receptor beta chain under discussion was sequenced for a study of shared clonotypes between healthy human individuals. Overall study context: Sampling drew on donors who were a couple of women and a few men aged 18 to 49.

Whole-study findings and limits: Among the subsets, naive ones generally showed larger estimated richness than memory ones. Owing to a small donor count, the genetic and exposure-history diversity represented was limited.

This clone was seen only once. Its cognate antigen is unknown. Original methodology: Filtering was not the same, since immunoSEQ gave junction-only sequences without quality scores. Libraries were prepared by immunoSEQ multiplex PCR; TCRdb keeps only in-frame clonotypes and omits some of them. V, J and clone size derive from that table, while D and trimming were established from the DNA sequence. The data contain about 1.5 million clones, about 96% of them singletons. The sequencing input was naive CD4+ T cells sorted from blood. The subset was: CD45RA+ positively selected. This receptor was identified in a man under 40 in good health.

The CDR3 loop is CSAMLNTEAFF. CDR3 bases: TGCAGCGCTATGTTGAACACTGAAGCTTTCTTT. This chain links TRBV29-1 with TRBJ1-1; D is undetermined. V was trimmed by 7 bases and J by 0 bases, leaving 6 bases between them. The CDR3 covers 11 residues. The germline V gene has CDR1 SQVTM and CDR2 ANQGSEA.